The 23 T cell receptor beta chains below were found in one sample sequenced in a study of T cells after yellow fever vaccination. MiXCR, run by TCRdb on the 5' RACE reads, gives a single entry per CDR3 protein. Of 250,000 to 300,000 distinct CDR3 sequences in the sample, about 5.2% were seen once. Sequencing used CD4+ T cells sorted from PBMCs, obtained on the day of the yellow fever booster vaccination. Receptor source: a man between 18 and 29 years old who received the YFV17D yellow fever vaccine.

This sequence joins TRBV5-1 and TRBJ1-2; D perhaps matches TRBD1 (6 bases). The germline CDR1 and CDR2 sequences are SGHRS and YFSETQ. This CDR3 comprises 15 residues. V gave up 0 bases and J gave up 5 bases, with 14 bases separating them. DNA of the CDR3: TGCGCCAGCAGCTTGGGCGGATACAGGGAGTATGGCTACACCTTC. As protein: CASSLGGYREYGYTF.

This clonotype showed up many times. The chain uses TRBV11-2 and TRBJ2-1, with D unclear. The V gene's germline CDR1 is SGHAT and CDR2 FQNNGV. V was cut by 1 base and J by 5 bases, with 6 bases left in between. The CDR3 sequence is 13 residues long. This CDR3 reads CASSLGVDNEQFF. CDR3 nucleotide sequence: TGTGCCAGCAGCTTAGGGGTGGACAATGAGCAGTTCTTC. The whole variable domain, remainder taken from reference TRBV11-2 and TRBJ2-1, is EAGVAQSPRYKIIEKRQSVAFWCNPISGHATLYWYQQILGQGPKLLIQFQNNGVVDDSQLPKDRFSAERLKGVDSTLKIQPAKLEDSAVYLCASSLGVDNEQFFGPGTRLTVL.

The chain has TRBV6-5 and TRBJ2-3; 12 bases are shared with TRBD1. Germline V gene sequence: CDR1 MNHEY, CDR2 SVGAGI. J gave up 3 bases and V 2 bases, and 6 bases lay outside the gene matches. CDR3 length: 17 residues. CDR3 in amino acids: CASSYGGTGGLTDTQYF. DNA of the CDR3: TGTGCCAGCAGTTACGGGGGGACAGGGGGCCTGACAGATACGCAGTATTTT.

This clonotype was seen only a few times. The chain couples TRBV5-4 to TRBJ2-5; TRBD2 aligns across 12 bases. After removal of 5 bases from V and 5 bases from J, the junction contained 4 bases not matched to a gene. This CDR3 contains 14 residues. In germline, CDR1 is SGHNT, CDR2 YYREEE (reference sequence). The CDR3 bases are TGTGCCAGCAGACTAGCGGGGGGCCGGGAGACCCAGTACTTC. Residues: CASRLAGGRETQYF.

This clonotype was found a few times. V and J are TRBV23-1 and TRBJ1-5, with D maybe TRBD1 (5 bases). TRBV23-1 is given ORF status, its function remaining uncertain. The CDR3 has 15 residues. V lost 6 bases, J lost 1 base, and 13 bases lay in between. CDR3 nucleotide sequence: TGCGCCAGCAGCTCGACAGTCGTCAGCAATCAGCCCCAGCATTTT. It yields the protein CASSSTVVSNQPQHF.

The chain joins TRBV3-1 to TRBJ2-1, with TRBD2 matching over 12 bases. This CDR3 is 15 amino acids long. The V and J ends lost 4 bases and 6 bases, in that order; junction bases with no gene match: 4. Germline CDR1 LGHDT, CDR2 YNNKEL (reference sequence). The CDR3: CASSPPSGGANEQFF. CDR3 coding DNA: TGTGCCAGCAGCCCCCCTAGCGGGGGGGCCAATGAGCAGTTCTTC.

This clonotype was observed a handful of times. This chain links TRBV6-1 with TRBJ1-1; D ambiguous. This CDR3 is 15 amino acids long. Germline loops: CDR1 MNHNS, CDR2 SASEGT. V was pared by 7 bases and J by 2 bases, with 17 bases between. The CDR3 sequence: CASKAGSSRNTEAFF. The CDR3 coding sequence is TGTGCCAGCAAGGCGGGTAGCTCAAGAAACACTGAAGCTTTCTTT.

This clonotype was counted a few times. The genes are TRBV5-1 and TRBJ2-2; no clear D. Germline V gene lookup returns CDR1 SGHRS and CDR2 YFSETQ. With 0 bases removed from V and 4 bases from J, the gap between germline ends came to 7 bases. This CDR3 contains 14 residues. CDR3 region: CASSLERLTGELFF. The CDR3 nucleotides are TGCGCCAGCAGCTTGGAACGACTCACCGGGGAGCTGTTTTTT.

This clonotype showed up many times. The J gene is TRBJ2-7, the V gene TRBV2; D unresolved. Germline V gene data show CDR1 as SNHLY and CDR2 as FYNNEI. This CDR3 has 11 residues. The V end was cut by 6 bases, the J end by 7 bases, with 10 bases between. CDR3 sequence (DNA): TGTGCCAGCAGGGGCAACGGGGAGCAGTACTTC. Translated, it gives CASRGNGEQYF.

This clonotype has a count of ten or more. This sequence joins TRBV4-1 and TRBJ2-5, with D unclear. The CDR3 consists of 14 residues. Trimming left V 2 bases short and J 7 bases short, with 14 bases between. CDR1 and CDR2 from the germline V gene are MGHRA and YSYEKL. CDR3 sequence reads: CASSQSTNMGTQYF. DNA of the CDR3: TGCGCCAGCAGCCAATCGACGAATATGGGGACCCAGTACTTC.

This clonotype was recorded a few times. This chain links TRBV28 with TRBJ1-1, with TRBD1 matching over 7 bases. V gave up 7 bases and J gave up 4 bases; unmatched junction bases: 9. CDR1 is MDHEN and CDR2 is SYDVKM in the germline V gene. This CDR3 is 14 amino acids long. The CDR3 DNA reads TGTGCCAGCACCCCGCCTGACAGGGCCACTGAAGCTTTCTTT. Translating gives CASTPPDRATEAFF.

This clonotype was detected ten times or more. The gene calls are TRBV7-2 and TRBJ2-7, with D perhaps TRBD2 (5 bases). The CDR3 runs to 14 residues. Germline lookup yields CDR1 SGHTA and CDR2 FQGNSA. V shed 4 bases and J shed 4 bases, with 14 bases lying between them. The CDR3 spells CASSYRPRGYEQYF. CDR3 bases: TGTGCCAGCAGCTATAGGCCCCGGGGTTACGAGCAGTACTTC.

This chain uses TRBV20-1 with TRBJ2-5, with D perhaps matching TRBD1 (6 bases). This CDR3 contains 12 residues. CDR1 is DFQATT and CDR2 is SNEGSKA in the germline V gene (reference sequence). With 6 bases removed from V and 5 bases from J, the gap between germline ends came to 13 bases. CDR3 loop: CSALTQGETQYF. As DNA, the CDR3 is TGCAGTGCCCTCACGCAGGGGGAGACCCAGTACTTC.

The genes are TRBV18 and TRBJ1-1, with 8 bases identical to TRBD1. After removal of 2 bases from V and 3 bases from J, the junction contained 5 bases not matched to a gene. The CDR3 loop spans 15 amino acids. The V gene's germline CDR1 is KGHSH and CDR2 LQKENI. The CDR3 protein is CASSPSLTGDTEAFF. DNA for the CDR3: TGTGCCAGCTCACCAAGCCTGACAGGGGACACTGAAGCTTTCTTT.

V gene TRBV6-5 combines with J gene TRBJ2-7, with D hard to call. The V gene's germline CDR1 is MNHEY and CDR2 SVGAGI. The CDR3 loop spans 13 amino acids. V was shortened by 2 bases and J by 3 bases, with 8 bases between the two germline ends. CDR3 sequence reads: CASSYRRNYEQYF. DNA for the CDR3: TGTGCCAGCAGTTACCGCAGAAACTACGAGCAGTACTTC.

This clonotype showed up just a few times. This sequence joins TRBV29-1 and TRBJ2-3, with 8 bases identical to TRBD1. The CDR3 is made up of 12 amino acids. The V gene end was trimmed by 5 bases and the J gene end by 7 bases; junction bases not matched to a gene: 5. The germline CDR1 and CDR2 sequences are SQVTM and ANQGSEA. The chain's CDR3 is CSVNRDRNTQYF. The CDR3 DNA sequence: TGCAGCGTTAACCGGGACAGGAATACGCAGTATTTT.

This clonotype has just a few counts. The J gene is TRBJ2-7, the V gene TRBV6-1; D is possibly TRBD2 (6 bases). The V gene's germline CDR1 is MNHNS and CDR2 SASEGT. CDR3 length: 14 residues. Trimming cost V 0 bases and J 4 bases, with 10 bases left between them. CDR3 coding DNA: TGTGCCAGCAGTGAAGCGCTCGGGGGTTACGAGCAGTACTTC. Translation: CASSEALGGYEQYF.

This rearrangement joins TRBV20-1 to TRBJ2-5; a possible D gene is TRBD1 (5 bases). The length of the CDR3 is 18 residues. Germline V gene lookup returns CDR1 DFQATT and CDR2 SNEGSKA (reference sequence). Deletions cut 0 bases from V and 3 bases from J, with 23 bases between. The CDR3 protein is CSARDPHQQDWAEETQYF. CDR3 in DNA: TGCAGTGCTAGAGATCCCCATCAACAGGATTGGGCGGAAGAGACCCAGTACTTC.

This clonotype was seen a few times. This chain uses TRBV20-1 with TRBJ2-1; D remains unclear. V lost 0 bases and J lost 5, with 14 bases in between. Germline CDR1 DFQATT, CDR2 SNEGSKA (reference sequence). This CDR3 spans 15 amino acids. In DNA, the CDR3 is TGCAGTGCTAGAGATCTCTCCCGGAACCACAATGAGCAGTTCTTC. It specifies CSARDLSRNHNEQFF.

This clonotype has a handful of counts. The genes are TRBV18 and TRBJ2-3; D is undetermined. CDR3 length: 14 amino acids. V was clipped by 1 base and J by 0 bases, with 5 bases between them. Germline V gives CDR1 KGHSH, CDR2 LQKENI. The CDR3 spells CASSPLPSTDTQYF. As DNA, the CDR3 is TGTGCCAGCTCACCACTCCCAAGCACAGATACGCAGTATTTT. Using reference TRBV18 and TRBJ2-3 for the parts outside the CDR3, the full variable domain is NAGVMQNPRHLVRRRGQEARLRCSPMKGHSHVYWYRQLPEEGLKFMVYLQKENIIDESGMPKERFSAEFPKEGPSILRIQQVVRGDSAAYFCASSPLPSTDTQYFGPGTRLTVL.

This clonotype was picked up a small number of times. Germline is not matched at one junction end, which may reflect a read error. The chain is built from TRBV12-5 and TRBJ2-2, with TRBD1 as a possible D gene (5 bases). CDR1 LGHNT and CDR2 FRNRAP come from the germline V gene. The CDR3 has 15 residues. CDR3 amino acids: CASGLGLAETGELFF. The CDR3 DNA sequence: TGTGCTAGTGGCTTGGGGCTTGCTGAGACCGGGGAGCTGTTTTTT.

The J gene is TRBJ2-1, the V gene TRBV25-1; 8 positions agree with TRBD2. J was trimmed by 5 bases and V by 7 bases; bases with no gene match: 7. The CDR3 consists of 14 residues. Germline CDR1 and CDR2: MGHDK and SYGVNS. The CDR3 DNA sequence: TGTGCCAGCACCCGGACGGGGGGGCACAATGAGCAGTTCTTC. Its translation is CASTRTGGHNEQFF.

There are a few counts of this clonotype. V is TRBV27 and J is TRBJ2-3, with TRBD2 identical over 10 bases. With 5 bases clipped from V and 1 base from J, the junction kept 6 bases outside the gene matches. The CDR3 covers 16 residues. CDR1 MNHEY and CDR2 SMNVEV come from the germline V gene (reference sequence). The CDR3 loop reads CASSRPGTSGTDTQYF. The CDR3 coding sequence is TGTGCCAGCAGTCGTCCCGGGACTAGCGGCACAGATACGCAGTATTTT.